The 30 T cell receptor beta chains reported below all come from one sample, sequenced in a study of spatial heterogeneity in lung cancer. TCRdb redid the calling of the 5' RACE reads with MiXCR, one entry per CDR3 protein. Of about 2,800 distinct CDR3 sequences in the sample, roughly 7% are singletons; the top ten hold around 17%. The sample's time point: sample taken at primary tumor resection. The material sequenced was normal lung tissue next to the tumor, taken at surgery. The receptors were gathered from a male donor with early-stage non-small cell lung cancer.

At least ten counts were recorded for this clonotype. The chain is built from TRBV10-2 and TRBJ2-3; maybe TRBD2 (6 bases). This CDR3 has 15 amino acids. CDR1 is WSHSY, CDR2 SAAADI, per germline. With 6 bases removed from V and 5 bases from J, the gap between germline ends came to 18 bases. The CDR3 here is CASSPTSPGGDTQYF. Here the CDR3 DNA reads TGCGCCAGCAGCCCAACTAGTCCCGGGGGAGATACGCAGTATTTT.

The chain uses TRBV2 and TRBJ2-2, with no clear D. This CDR3 comprises 14 residues. Germline V CDR1 and CDR2: SNHLY, FYNNEI. Trimming took 6 bases from V and 6 from J, leaving 14 bases between them. The CDR3 reads CASRRSEKSGELFF. In DNA, the CDR3 is TGTGCCAGCAGGCGCAGCGAAAAGTCCGGGGAGCTGTTTTTT.

This clonotype came up many times. The CDR3 region is CASSGTGSYEQYF. CDR3 in DNA: TGTGCCAGCAGTGGGACAGGGTCCTACGAGCAGTACTTC. The chain uses TRBV11-2 and TRBJ2-7; TRBD1 aligns across 9 bases. From germline, CDR1 is SGHAT and CDR2 FQNNGV. The junction had 1 base not matched to a gene; V was cut back by 6 bases and J by 1 base. The CDR3 runs 13 residues.

The table lists this clonotype with many counts. The chain is built from TRBV11-2 and TRBJ2-3; weak D call: TRBD2 (7 bases). V lost 1 base and J 1 base, leaving 12 bases between the germline ends. The CDR3 covers 16 residues. Germline CDR1 reads SGHAT; CDR2 reads FQNNGV. CDR3 in DNA: TGTGCCAGCAGCTTAGTTGGGGGGGCGGGCACAGATACGCAGTATTTT. The encoded protein is CASSLVGGAGTDTQYF.

This clonotype was recorded many times. This chain joins TRBV5-1 and TRBJ2-3; 8 positions agree with TRBD2. Per the germline V gene, CDR1 is SGHRS and CDR2 is YFSETQ. CDR3 size: 17 residues. J was trimmed by 4 bases and V by 3 bases; bases with no gene match: 13. The CDR3 spells CASSSSIVTGGPDTQYF. CDR3 DNA sequence: TGCGCCAGCAGCTCCTCTATCGTAACGGGGGGGCCAGATACGCAGTATTTT.

Within the sample, this clonotype is medium-sized. The chain carries TRBV4-1 and TRBJ2-5, with 8 positions matching TRBD2. The CDR3 extends over 18 amino acids. V gave up 0 bases and J gave up 4 bases; unmatched junction bases: 13. Per germline, CDR1 MGHRA and CDR2 YSYEKL. CDR3 nucleotide sequence: TGCGCCAGCAGCCAAGAAGGGGCTAGCGGGTCCCTCGGAGAGACCCAGTACTTC. It is translated as CASSQEGASGSLGETQYF.

This clonotype is judged medium-sized. This chain connects TRBV15 to TRBJ2-3; possible D gene TRBD1, 5 bases. Trimming shortened V by 0 bases and J by 4 bases, and 11 bases separated the two germline ends. The CDR3 length is 15 residues. Germline CDR1 reads LNHNV; CDR2 reads YYDKDF (reference sequence). CDR3: CATSRDAAGSDTQYF. CDR3 DNA sequence: TGTGCCACCAGCAGAGATGCGGCAGGGTCAGATACGCAGTATTTT.

At least ten counts were recorded for this clonotype. The gene calls are TRBV27 and TRBJ1-6, with a tentative D call TRBD1 (5 bases). CDR3 size: 13 residues. CDR1 MNHEY and CDR2 SMNVEV come from the germline V gene (reference sequence). Trimming left V 6 bases short and J 8 bases short, with 11 bases between. This CDR3 is CASRTGADSPLHF. The DNA of the CDR3 is TGTGCCAGCAGAACTGGGGCGGATTCACCCCTCCACTTT.

This clonotype counts as medium-sized. The chain carries TRBV9 and TRBJ2-1; 8 nucleotides agree with TRBD2. Germline V gene lookup returns CDR1 SGDLS and CDR2 YYNGEE. This CDR3 is built from 15 residues. Trimming at V came to 6 bases and at J to 8 bases, leaving 13 bases not matched to a gene. CDR3 in DNA: TGTGCCAGCACCCCAGGAAGCGGGAGTAGGTATGAGCAGTTCTTC. This gives the protein CASTPGSGSRYEQFF.

This clonotype was observed at least ten times. The CDR3 nucleotides read TGTGCCAGCAGCTTGGCTGCGGTCCACGAGCAGTACTTC. Translation gives CASSLAAVHEQYF. The rearrangement joins TRBV5-4 to TRBJ2-7; D not resolved. Trimming shortened V by 0 bases and J by 5 bases, and 9 bases separated the two germline ends. The CDR3 sequence is 13 residues long. Per germline, CDR1 SGHNT and CDR2 YYREEE (reference sequence).

This clonotype was detected ten times or more. The chain carries TRBV2 and TRBJ1-6, with D possibly TRBD1 on 6 matching bases. V was shortened by 4 bases and J by 5 bases, with 12 bases between the two germline ends. The CDR3 runs to 15 residues. Germline CDR1 and CDR2: SNHLY and FYNNEI. Here the CDR3 reads CASSVGRGDNSPLHF. CDR3 bases: TGTGCCAGCAGTGTAGGCAGGGGCGATAATTCACCCCTCCACTTT.

J is TRBJ2-7 and V is TRBV21-1; the DNA was not used to check the table's D call, TRBD1. TRBV21-1 is tagged as a pseudogene. The CDR3 contains 15 residues. CDR3 sequence: CASSKETGGPYEQYF. The CDR3 bases are TGTGCCAGCAGCAAAGAGACAGGGGGCCCCTACGAGCAGTACTTC.

The table lists this clonotype with many counts. The J gene is TRBJ1-2, the V gene TRBV10-3, with D perhaps TRBD1 (6 bases). Germline CDR1 reads ENHRY; CDR2 reads SYGVKD. The V gene lost 2 bases and the J gene lost 4 bases, with 11 bases spanning the gap. The CDR3 has 14 residues. In DNA form, the CDR3 reads TGTGCCATCAGTGAGGGCGGGGGCGCCTATGGCTACACCTTC. Translated, it gives CAISEGGGAYGYTF.

Relative to its sample, this clonotype is large. The genes are TRBV28 and TRBJ2-1; D unclear. This CDR3 comprises 11 residues. V was trimmed by 5 bases and J by 5 bases, leaving 4 bases between them. CDR1 and CDR2 (germline): MDHEN, SYDVKM. The CDR3 sequence: CASSLNNEQFF. CDR3 in DNA: TGTGCCAGCAGTCTAAACAATGAGCAGTTCTTC.

This clonotype was counted ten times or more. The V gene is TRBV30, the J gene TRBJ1-1; 7 bases fit TRBD1. V dropped 2 bases and J dropped 0; count of bases not matched to a gene: 3. CDR1 is GTSNPN and CDR2 is SVGIG in the germline V gene (reference sequence). CDR3 length: 14 residues. As DNA, the CDR3 is TGTGCCTGGAGTTTAGGACAGGTGAACACTGAAGCTTTCTTT. This encodes CAWSLGQVNTEAFF.

This clonotype was seen many times. The chain couples TRBV20-1 to TRBJ2-2, with a tentative D call TRBD1 (5 bases). The V end was cut by 3 bases, the J end by 3 bases, with 14 bases between. Germline CDR1 is DFQATT and CDR2 is SNEGSKA (reference sequence). The length of the CDR3 is 15 residues. CDR3 nucleotides: TGCAGTGCTAGGAAAGGGGCTGGGTACACCGGGGAGCTGTTTTTT. This codes for CSARKGAGYTGELFF.

By proportion, this clonotype is medium-sized. This chain joins TRBV7-3 and TRBJ2-1; possibly TRBD1 or TRBD2 for D (6 bases each). The CDR3 is 16 residues long. Germline CDR1 and CDR2: SGHTA and FQGTGA. V shed 1 base and J shed 1 base, with 11 bases lying between them. The DNA of the CDR3 is TGTGCCAGCAGCTTAATTGGAGGGGGGTCCTACAATGAGCAGTTCTTC. Translating gives CASSLIGGGSYNEQFF.

In this sample, this clonotype is medium-sized. The gene calls are TRBV20-1 and TRBJ2-5, with D perhaps TRBD2 (6 bases). V was trimmed by 6 bases and J by 5 bases, leaving 22 bases between them. The CDR3 consists of 15 residues. Germline loops: CDR1 DFQATT, CDR2 SNEGSKA (reference sequence). The CDR3 spells CSARRAQGGLETQYF. Written as DNA, the CDR3 is TGCAGTGCCCGGAGGGCCCAGGGTGGGTTGGAGACCCAGTACTTC.

This clonotype was observed at least ten times. This chain joins TRBV9 and TRBJ2-3, with 7 positions matching TRBD2. Germline CDR1 and CDR2: SGDLS and YYNGEE. This CDR3 region has 18 residues. The J segment lost 1 base and the V segment lost 3 bases, leaving 14 bases of the junction unmatched. CDR3 loop: CASSAPPRASGRTDTQYF. CDR3 in DNA: TGTGCCAGCAGCGCACCCCCACGGGCTAGCGGTCGCACAGATACGCAGTATTTT.

In its sample, this clonotype is medium-sized. Here the CDR3 reads CASSPQGVETQYF. CDR3 DNA sequence: TGTGCCAGCTCACCACAAGGGGTTGAGACCCAGTACTTC. This chain links TRBV18 with TRBJ2-5; D possibly corresponds to TRBD1 (5 bases). Germline assignment: CDR1 KGHSH and CDR2 LQKENI. CDR3 length: 13 amino acids. Trimming took 1 base from V and 5 from J, leaving 8 bases between them.

Judged by abundance, this clonotype is medium-sized. This sequence joins TRBV9 and TRBJ2-5; TRBD2 might be the D (6 bases). CDR3 length equals 14 residues. With 3 bases removed from V and 0 bases from J, the gap between germline ends came to 9 bases. Per the germline V gene, CDR1 is SGDLS and CDR2 is YYNGEE. The CDR3 DNA is TGTGCCAGCAGCGCGGGACTGAACCAAGAGACCCAGTACTTC. It is translated as CASSAGLNQETQYF.

This clonotype was seen at least ten times. V and J are TRBV11-2 and TRBJ2-6; D not certain. Germline values: CDR1 SGHAT, CDR2 FQNNGV. The V gene lost 5 bases and the J gene lost 1 base, with 12 bases spanning the gap. This CDR3 is built from 16 residues. The CDR3 DNA sequence: TGTGCCAGCAGCCAAACGGTCACATCTGGGGCCAACGTCCTGACTTTC. It codes for CASSQTVTSGANVLTF.

This clonotype has a count of ten or more. This chain links TRBV10-3 with TRBJ2-1; 9 nucleotides line up with TRBD2. This CDR3 is built from 16 residues. V shed 0 bases and J 5 bases; nucleotides not matched to a gene: 5. Germline lookup yields CDR1 ENHRY and CDR2 SYGVKD. Here the CDR3 reads CAISESVTSGDNEQFF. Here the CDR3 DNA reads TGTGCCATCAGTGAGTCGGTGACTAGCGGAGACAATGAGCAGTTCTTC.

Many counts were recorded for this clonotype. The chain employs TRBV10-3 and TRBJ2-6; no clear D. CDR1 and CDR2 from the germline V gene are ENHRY and SYGVKD. The length of the CDR3 is 13 residues. Trimming cost V 10 bases and J 4 bases, with 11 bases left between them. CDR3 in DNA: TGTGCCACAGTAGCTACGGGGGCCAACGTCCTGACTTTC. This sequence encodes CATVATGANVLTF.

This clonotype is labeled as medium-sized. The CDR3 is CASSPRRWETQYF. The CDR3 nucleotides are TGTGCCAGCAGCCCTCGGCGGTGGGAGACCCAGTACTTC. The V call is TRBV7-2, the J call TRBJ2-5, with no clear D. V was cut by 5 bases and J by 5 bases, with 12 bases left in between. The germline CDR1 and CDR2 sequences are SGHTA and FQGNSA. The CDR3 is 13 residues long.

By share of the sample, this clonotype is medium-sized. The V and J genes are TRBV27 and TRBJ1-1; D not resolved. Germline assignment: CDR1 MNHEY and CDR2 SMNVEV (reference sequence). The V end lost 3 bases, the J end lost 1 base, and 9 bases lay between the germline ends. There are 14 residues in the CDR3. In DNA, the CDR3 is TGTGCCAGCAGTTTTTTAAGTGGGAACACTGAAGCTTTCTTT. This translates into CASSFLSGNTEAFF.

Judged by abundance, this clonotype is medium-sized. The chain is built from TRBV11-2 and TRBJ2-3; tentative D call: TRBD1 (5 bases). Trimming took off 1 base at V and 10 bases at J, with 15 bases between the two ends. The CDR3 covers 14 residues. The germline gives CDR1 SGHAT, CDR2 FQNNGV. The CDR3 region has the DNA TGTGCCAGCAGCTTAGTAGGGGTGGTGGTTCCGCAGTATTTT. Translated: CASSLVGVVVPQYF.

By share of the sample, this clonotype is medium-sized. V is TRBV3-1 and J is TRBJ1-2; the match to TRBD1 covers 8 bases. V was pared by 1 base and J by 6 bases, with 4 bases of the junction left unmatched. Germline assignment: CDR1 LGHDT and CDR2 YNNKEL (reference sequence). The CDR3 covers 14 residues. Written as DNA, the CDR3 is TGTGCCAGCAGCCAAGGGACAGGGTGGGATGGCTACACCTTC. This translates into CASSQGTGWDGYTF.

Judged by abundance, this clonotype is medium-sized. The V call is TRBV28, the J call TRBJ2-1; 10 bases agree with TRBD1. This CDR3 spans 16 amino acids. Germline trimming cut 5 bases from V and 6 bases from J; bases unmatched to any gene: 10. Germline loops: CDR1 MDHEN, CDR2 SYDVKM. The CDR3 DNA sequence: TGTGCCAGCAGTGATCCCGGGACAGGGGTCGGCAATGAGCAGTTCTTC. This translates into CASSDPGTGVGNEQFF. The full variable domain, rest sourced from reference TRBV28 and TRBJ2-1, is DVKVTQSSRYLVKRTGEKVFLECVQDMDHENMFWYRQDPGLGLRLIYFSYDVKMKEKGDIPEGYSVSREKKERFSLILESASTNQTSMYLCASSDPGTGVGNEQFFGPGTRLTVL.

By sample fraction, this clonotype is medium-sized. The chain links TRBV6-1 to TRBJ2-3; TRBD2 might be the D (5 bases). Deletions cut 5 bases from V and 4 bases from J, with 19 bases between. In germline, CDR1 is MNHNS, CDR2 SASEGT. This CDR3 comprises 16 residues. CDR3: CASSPLLGSGADTQYF. As DNA, the CDR3 is TGTGCCAGCAGTCCTCTGTTGGGGAGTGGGGCAGATACGCAGTATTTT.